Listed below are T cell receptor beta chains from one sample, sequenced in a study of CD8+ T cells in alopecia areata. Sequenced by immunoSEQ multiplex PCR; TCRdb stores in-frame clones only, minus some. Of more than 90,000 clones detected, 35% to 40% appear once; the ten largest clones hold 2.5% to 3.5%. Sequencing input: CD4+ T cells sorted from blood. These receptors were taken from a human donor with alopecia areata. Both conserved end residues are part of each CDR3. Each record gives: D gene, J gene, clone size, V gene, CDR3 protein, CDR3 DNA. The D gene is left open where the match is weak. Expanded clones are given a class, and other clones once, few, many or no size at all.

>TRBD1|TRBJ1-1|.|TRBV7-2
CASSLDRGVAFF
TGTGCCAGCAGCTTAGACAGGGGAGTAGCTTTCTTT
>TRBD1|TRBJ2-7|.|TRBV6-5
CASSYYSGQNEQYF
TGTGCCAGCAGTTACTATTCGGGACAGAACGAGCAGTACTTC
>TRBD1|TRBJ1-1|.|TRBV5-1
CASSRTGNTEAFF
TGCGCCAGCAGCCGGACAGGGAACACTGAAGCTTTCTTT
>TRBD1|TRBJ2-1|few|TRBV29-1
CSVEGGQGSYNEQFF
TGCAGCGTTGAAGGCGGACAGGGCTCCTACAATGAGCAGTTCTTC
>.|TRBJ1-4|.|TRBV30
CAWDRGTNEKLFF
TGTGCCTGGGACCGGGGAACTAATGAAAAACTGTTTTTT
>TRBD1|TRBJ1-2|once|TRBV27
CASSDGQGANRYTF
TGTGCCAGCAGCGACGGACAGGGGGCGAATCGCTACACCTTC
>.|TRBJ2-5|.|TRBV7-2
CASSLRLETQYF
TGTGCCAGCAGCTTAAGGCTAGAGACCCAGTACTTC
>.|TRBJ2-2|few|TRBV19
CASSIRENTGELFF
TGTGCCAGTAGTATTCGGGAGAACACCGGGGAGCTGTTTTTT
>TRBD1|TRBJ2-5|.|TRBV18
CASSPQQGPETQYF
TGTGCCAGCTCACCCCAACAGGGGCCAGAGACCCAGTACTTC
>.|TRBJ2-2|.|TRBV5-1
CASSLNRLSGELFF
TGCGCCAGCAGCTTGAACCGGCTAAGCGGGGAGCTGTTTTTT
>.|TRBJ1-2|few|TRBV29-1
CSVGQGLGYGYTF
TGCAGCGTTGGCCAGGGGCTGGGATATGGCTACACCTTC
>TRBD1|TRBJ2-5|.|TRBV7-2
CASSSGGTKETQYF
TGTGCCAGCAGCTCAGGGGGAACAAAAGAGACCCAGTACTTC
>TRBD2|TRBJ2-1|few|TRBV4-2
CASSQGGIAGASYNEQFF
TGTGCCAGCAGCCAAGGAGGGATAGCGGGGGCCTCCTACAATGAGCAGTTCTTC
>TRBD1|TRBJ1-2|few|TRBV29-1
CSVATGANYGYTF
TGCAGCGTCGCGACAGGGGCTAACTATGGCTACACCTTC
>.|TRBJ2-1|.|TRBV21-1
CASGQEGEQFF
TGTGCCAGCGGACAGGAGGGTGAGCAGTTCTTC
>TRBD2|TRBJ2-7|.|TRBV5-1
CASSSQPGLAVYEQYF
TGCGCCAGCAGCTCTCAGCCGGGACTAGCGGTCTACGAGCAGTACTTC
>.|TRBJ2-3|few|TRBV7-2
CASSLEAASDTQYF
TGTGCCAGCAGCTTAGAGGCGGCATCCGATACGCAGTATTTT
>.|TRBJ2-6|.|TRBV10-3
CAIRRGEELKVLTF
TGTGCCATCAGGAGGGGGGAGGAACTTAAAGTCCTGACTTTC
>.|TRBJ2-1|few|TRBV4-3
CASSQDGYSEQFF
TGCGCCAGCAGCCAAGATGGCTACTCTGAGCAGTTCTTC
>.|TRBJ2-6|few|TRBV7-9
CASSLGQGGTGANVLTF
TGTGCCAGCAGCTTAGGCCAAGGAGGAACTGGGGCCAACGTCCTGACTTTC
>.|TRBJ2-7|many|TRBV20-1
CSARDLGEQYF
TGCAGTGCTAGAGATCTGGGGGAGCAGTACTTC
>.|TRBJ2-3|few|TRBV7-2
CASSTGPRTDTQYF
TGTGCCAGCAGCACGGGTCCCCGGACAGATACGCAGTATTTT
>TRBD2|TRBJ2-1|few|TRBV19
CASSPGLAPNNEQFF
TGTGCCAGTAGCCCCGGACTAGCACCGAACAATGAGCAGTTCTTC
>.|TRBJ1-1|few|TRBV28
CASTREMNTEAFF
TGTGCCAGCACCCGTGAGATGAACACTGAAGCTTTCTTT
>.|TRBJ2-1|few|TRBV7-2
CASSLAVLDEQFF
TGTGCCAGCAGCTTAGCGGTGCTGGATGAGCAGTTCTTC
>.|TRBJ2-7|.|TRBV6-1
CASSVGSAYEQYF
TGTGCCAGCAGTGTTGGCTCCGCCTACGAGCAGTACTTC
>TRBD2|TRBJ2-5|.|TRBV7-9
CASSLDGRFEETQYF
TGTGCCAGCAGCTTAGACGGGAGGTTTGAAGAGACCCAGTACTTC
>TRBD2|TRBJ2-2|few|TRBV7-2
CASSLMGGRGTGELFF
TGTGCCAGCAGCTTAATGGGAGGGCGAGGCACCGGGGAGCTGTTTTTT
>.|TRBJ2-3|few|TRBV7-2
CASSFQREDPTQYF
TGTGCCAGCAGCTTTCAAAGGGAGGACCCTACGCAGTATTTT
>.|TRBJ2-5|.|TRBV7-2
CASSLPGSETQYF
TGTGCCAGCAGCTTACCCGGGAGTGAGACCCAGTACTTC
>.|TRBJ2-1|few|TRBV11-3
CASTFGGARGNEQFF
TGTGCCAGCACCTTTGGAGGGGCACGGGGGAATGAGCAGTTCTTC
>TRBD2|TRBJ2-7|few|TRBV19
CASSLASGGIHEQYF
TGTGCCAGTAGTCTCGCTAGCGGGGGGATCCACGAGCAGTACTTC
>.|TRBJ2-7|.|TRBV29-1
CSVEDLVYEQYF
TGCAGCGTTGAAGATCTGGTTTACGAGCAGTACTTC
>.|TRBJ1-1|.|TRBV7-9
CASLGAGVTEAFF
TGTGCCAGCCTCGGGGCAGGGGTCACTGAAGCTTTCTTT
>.|TRBJ2-2|.|TRBV5-1
CASSPGRPNTGELFF
TGCGCCAGCAGCCCGGGGCGGCCAAACACCGGGGAGCTGTTTTTT
>TRBD1|TRBJ2-5|.|TRBV30
CAWSATGGKTQYF
TGTGCCTGGAGTGCCACAGGGGGAAAGACCCAGTACTTC
>.|TRBJ2-5|few|TRBV18
CASSPGSQETQYF
TGTGCCAGCTCACCAGGGTCTCAAGAGACCCAGTACTTC
>TRBD2|TRBJ2-5|few|TRBV5-6
CASTLSGVQETQYF
TGTGCCAGCACCCTGAGCGGGGTCCAAGAGACCCAGTACTTC
>.|TRBJ2-1|.|TRBV9
CASNAGRTNEQFF
TGTGCCAGCAACGCAGGGCGTACGAATGAGCAGTTCTTC
>.|TRBJ2-5|few|TRBV29-1
CSARRGFQETQYF
TGCAGCGCAAGAAGGGGATTCCAAGAGACCCAGTACTTC
>TRBD1|TRBJ2-6|.|TRBV18
CASSPGTDTSGANVLTF
TGTGCCAGCTCACCAGGGACAGACACCTCTGGGGCCAACGTCCTGACTTTC
>.|TRBJ2-7|few|TRBV14
CASSQFQGPYEQYF
TGTGCCAGCAGCCAATTTCAGGGGCCCTACGAGCAGTACTTC
>.|TRBJ1-6|.|TRBV5-1
CASSSGPDSPLHF
TGCGCCAGCAGCTCCGGACCGGACTCACCCCTCCACTTT
>.|TRBJ1-1|.|TRBV6-6
CASSYSAENTEAFF
TGTGCCAGCAGTTACTCAGCGGAGAACACTGAAGCTTTCTTT